This section outlines one T cell receptor (beta chain) sequence together with its context. Its specific antigen is unknown. The sample holds no much larger clone one base away, and base qualities are not on file. This entry is derived from a study of PD-L1 blockade in urothelial cancer (dated by TCRdb to about 2017). Background for the entire study: All patients started therapy in about 2014 and received atezolizumab 1,200 mg intravenously every 3 weeks. About 85% of the 29 patients were identified as males with urothelial cancer of bladder origin, and a prior smoking history was reported by 18 of 29 patients. An ECOG performance status of 0 or 1 was recorded for the patients, and 0 to 3 prior chemotherapy regimens had been received by the patients. Blood samples were analyzed at 3 weeks after treatment start (second dose) and at 6 weeks after treatment start. Blood samples yielded a median of about 150,000 T cells and some 80,000 unique TCRs, with median clonality 0.080. An exploratory multi-omic analysis was conducted of the somatic, immune and clinical correlates of response to PD-L1 blockade with atezolizumab in urothelial cancer. Pretreatment tumor samples and matched peripheral blood, collected serially before and after atezolizumab treatment, underwent TCR sequencing. Durable clinical benefit was defined as a progression-free survival longer than 6 months, and TCR features were additionally tested against progression-free survival and overall survival. In the same patients who had TCR sequencing, pretreatment tumors also underwent whole exome sequencing and RNA sequencing. Nine or ten patients reached durable clinical benefit, while 20 patients did not. Pretreatment blood TCR-seq was available for 27 to 30 patients, at least one posttreatment blood collection was obtained for around 24 patients, and tumor TCR-seq was available for around 24 patients. Overall results and qualifications from the work: Greater expansion of tumor-associated TCR clones in peripheral blood 3 weeks after the start of treatment was observed in patients with durable benefit (n ≈ 20, p = 0.022). Improved progression-free and overall survival was found to be associated with pretreatment peripheral blood TCR clonality below the median. Because the sample size was small (n ≈ 30) and many of the analyses were exploratory, the results are meant to be hypothesis-generating.

The time point label, as the study defines it: pretreatment peripheral blood. The cohort included roughly 29 patients with locally advanced or metastatic urothelial carcinoma who were treated at Memorial Sloan Kettering on a trial protocol. Peripheral blood mononuclear cells were collected pretreatment and during treatment, at between 1 and 8 total time points per patient. The Qiagen DNeasy Blood extraction kit was used to purify genomic DNA from total PBMCs and tumor samples. Collected pretreatment and during treatment, PBMCs were isolated and stored as previously described. Synthetic TCR analog templates were spiked into each PCR to estimate absolute template abundance from read counts. The immunoSEQ assay was used to amplify TCRbeta CDR3 regions from genomic DNA with bias-controlled V and J gene primers. Sequencing of rearranged TCRbeta segments was performed at approximately 20X coverage. Concerning the study's data processing: Sequencing errors were corrected by clustering and CDR3s were annotated against IMGT to assign V, D and J genes. Only productive TCRbeta rearrangements were used in downstream analyses, excluding out-of-frame or stop-codon sequences. Clonality was computed as one minus Shannon entropy normalized by the log of the number of unique productive sequences. Clones differing between time points or between blood and tumor were identified by Fisher's exact test with Benjamini-Hochberg correction at adjusted p below 0.01. Not all clones reach the TCRdb copy of this immuneACCESS table, which keeps in-frame sequences only. Checked studies attribute under half of the gap to unresolved V genes and leave the rest unexplained. V and J calls and clone size are given by that table; D and trimming were obtained from the DNA. Counted in this sample were about 87,000 clones; 89% of them appeared once. The ten largest clones add up to about 0.89% of the sample.

CDR1 and CDR2 were assigned from the germline V gene as SGHNT and YENEEA. The junction shows trimming of 5 bases on V and 0 bases on J, plus 10 bases between the germline ends. From the cysteine through the phenylalanine, the CDR3 covers 14 amino acids. This entry keeps only the CDR3 DNA: 42 bases, framed from base 1. The TCR was taken from an elderly woman with urothelial cancer. This chain is built from TRBV11-3 and TRBJ1-1; 5 matching bases give a weak D call of TRBD1. Sequences were derived from PBMCs, sampled around atezolizumab (anti-PD-L1) treatment. The CDR3 here reads CASSPGGVNTEAFF. The nucleotide sequence reads as follows: TGTGCCAGCAGCCCCGGGGGGGTGAACACTGAAGCTTTCTTT.